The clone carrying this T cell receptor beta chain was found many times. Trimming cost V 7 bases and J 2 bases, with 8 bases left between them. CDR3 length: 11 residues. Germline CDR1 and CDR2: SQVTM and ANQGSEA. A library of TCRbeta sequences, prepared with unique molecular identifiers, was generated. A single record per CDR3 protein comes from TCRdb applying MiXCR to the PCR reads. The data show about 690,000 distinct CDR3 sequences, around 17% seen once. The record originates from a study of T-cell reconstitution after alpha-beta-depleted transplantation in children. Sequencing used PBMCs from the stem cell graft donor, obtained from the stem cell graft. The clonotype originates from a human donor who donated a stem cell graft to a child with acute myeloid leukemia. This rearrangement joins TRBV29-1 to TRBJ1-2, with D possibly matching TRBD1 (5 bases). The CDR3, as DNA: TGCAGCGCCGGGACCAACTATGGCTACACCTTC. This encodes CSAGTNYGYTF.